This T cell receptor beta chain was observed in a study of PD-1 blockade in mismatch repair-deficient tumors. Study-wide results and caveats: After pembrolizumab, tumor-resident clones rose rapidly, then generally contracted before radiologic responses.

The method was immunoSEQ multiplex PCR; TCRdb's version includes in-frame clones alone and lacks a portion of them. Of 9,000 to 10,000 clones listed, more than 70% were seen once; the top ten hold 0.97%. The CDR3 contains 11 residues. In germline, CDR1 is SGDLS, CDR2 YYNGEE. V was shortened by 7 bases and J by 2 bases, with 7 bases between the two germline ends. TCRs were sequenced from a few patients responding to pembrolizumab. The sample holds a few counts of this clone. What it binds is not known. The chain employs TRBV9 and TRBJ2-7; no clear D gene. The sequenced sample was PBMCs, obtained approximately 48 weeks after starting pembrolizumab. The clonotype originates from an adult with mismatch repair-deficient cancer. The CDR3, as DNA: TGTGCCAGCGGAGATCCCTACGAGCAGTACTTC. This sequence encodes CASGDPYEQYF.